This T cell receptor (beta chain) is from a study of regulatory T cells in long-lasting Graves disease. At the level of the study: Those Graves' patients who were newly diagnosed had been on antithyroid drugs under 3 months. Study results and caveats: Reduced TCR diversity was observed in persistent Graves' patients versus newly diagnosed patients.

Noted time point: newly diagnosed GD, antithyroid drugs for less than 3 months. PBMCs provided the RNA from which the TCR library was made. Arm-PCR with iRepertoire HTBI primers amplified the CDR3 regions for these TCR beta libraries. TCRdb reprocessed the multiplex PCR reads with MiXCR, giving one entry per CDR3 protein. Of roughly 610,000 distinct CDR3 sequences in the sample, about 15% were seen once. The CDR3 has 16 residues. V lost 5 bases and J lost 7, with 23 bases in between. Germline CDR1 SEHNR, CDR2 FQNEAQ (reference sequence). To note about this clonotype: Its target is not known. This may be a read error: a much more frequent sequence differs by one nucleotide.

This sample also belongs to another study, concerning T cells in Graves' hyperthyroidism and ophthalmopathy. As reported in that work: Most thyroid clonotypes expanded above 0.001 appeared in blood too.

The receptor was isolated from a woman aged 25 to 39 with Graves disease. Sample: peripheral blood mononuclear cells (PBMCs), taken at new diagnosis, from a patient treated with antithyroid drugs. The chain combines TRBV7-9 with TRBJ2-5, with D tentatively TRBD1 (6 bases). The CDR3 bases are TGTGCCAGCAGCCCGGGTCGGGACACATATAAAGGGACCCAGTACTTC. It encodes CASSPGRDTYKGTQYF.